What follows are 24 T cell receptor beta chains derived from one specimen sequenced in a study of T cell responses to AZD1222 COVID-19 vaccine. Assay used: immunoSEQ multiplex PCR; TCRdb lists only in-frame clones, some missing. Here the sample spans 150,000 to 200,000 clones, roughly nine tenths being singletons. This specimen consisted of peripheral blood, obtained on day 0 of AZD1222 vaccination. Receptors were obtained from an adult in good health.

This clone came up a few times. This chain joins TRBV7-9 and TRBJ1-5, with no clear D. The CDR3 runs to 17 residues. V dropped 1 base and J dropped 0 bases, with 13 bases sitting between them. Per germline, CDR1 SEHNR and CDR2 FQNEAQ (reference sequence). CDR3 sequence: CASSLGAQVDSNQPQHF. CDR3 DNA: TGTGCCAGCAGCTTAGGGGCTCAGGTCGATAGCAATCAGCCCCAGCATTTT.

The V and J genes are TRBV9 and TRBJ1-1; 7 bases agree with TRBD1. CDR1 SGDLS and CDR2 YYNGEE come from the germline V gene. The CDR3 covers 11 residues. Unmatched junction bases numbered 5, after V lost 4 bases and J lost 11 bases. In nucleotides, the CDR3 is TGTGCCAGCAGCACAGAGGGGGCCGCTTTCTTT. Protein: CASSTEGAAFF.

The chain recombines TRBV15 with TRBJ1-5; D perhaps matches TRBD1 (6 bases). This CDR3 region has 14 residues. The germline V gene encodes CDR1 LNHNV and CDR2 YYDKDF (reference sequence). The V end lost 1 base, the J end lost 7 bases, and 11 bases lay between the germline ends. The CDR3 DNA follows: TGTGCCACCAGCAGAGGCAGGGGCGGACAGCCCCAGCATTTT. Protein product: CATSRGRGGQPQHF.

The chain couples TRBV27 to TRBJ1-2; 7 bases fit TRBD1. This CDR3 spans 17 amino acids. The trim removed 2 bases at V and 3 bases at J, leaving 12 bases unmatched. The germline V gene has CDR1 MNHEY and CDR2 SMNVEV (reference sequence). The CDR3 coding sequence is TGTGCCAGCAGTTTACCCTTAGAGGGGACAGTTTACTATGGCTACACCTTC. The encoded protein is CASSLPLEGTVYYGYTF.

The V gene is TRBV7-8, the J gene TRBJ2-5; TRBD2 is a possible D gene (7 bases). Germline V CDR1 and CDR2: SGHVS, FQNEAQ. The CDR3 length is 14 residues. Trimming pared 3 bases from V and 4 bases from J, leaving 12 bases between. The CDR3 region is CASSFGGGAETQYF. As DNA, the CDR3 is TGTGCCAGCAGCTTCGGTGGGGGGGCAGAGACCCAGTACTTC.

The rearrangement uses TRBV15 and TRBJ1-5, with 9 positions matching TRBD1. The CDR3 contains 18 residues. Germline trimming cut 6 bases from V and 1 base from J; bases unmatched to any gene: 13. Germline CDR1 reads LNHNV; CDR2 reads YYDKDF (reference sequence). CDR3 in DNA: TGTGCCACCAGATTCAGGTCACAGGGGGCCGTAAGCAATCAGCCCCAGCATTTT. It codes for CATRFRSQGAVSNQPQHF.

The chain has TRBV7-9 and TRBJ1-1; TRBD1 agrees at 7 bases. The CDR3 has 15 residues. From germline, CDR1 is SEHNR and CDR2 FQNEAQ (reference sequence). After removal of 1 base from V and 4 bases from J, the junction contained 6 bases not matched to a gene. As DNA, the CDR3 is TGTGCCAGCAGCTTAGGCGACAGGGAGGGCACTGAAGCTTTCTTT. Protein sequence: CASSLGDREGTEAFF.

The chain combines TRBV5-4 with TRBJ1-2, with D uncertain. V lost 2 bases, J lost 4 bases, and 9 bases lay in between. Germline V gene data show CDR1 as SGHNT and CDR2 as YYREEE (reference sequence). There are 13 residues in the CDR3. Here the CDR3 DNA reads TGTGCCAGCAGCTTAAAGGGAAGCTATGGCTACACCTTC. This encodes CASSLKGSYGYTF.

The chain is built from TRBV29-1 and TRBJ2-3; 10 nucleotides align to TRBD2. In germline, CDR1 is SQVTM, CDR2 ANQGSEA. There are 14 residues in the CDR3. V was clipped by 6 bases and J by 4 bases; unmatched bases: 7. This CDR3 is CSVGLAGGADTQYF. The CDR3 region has the DNA TGCAGCGTGGGTTTAGCGGGGGGAGCAGATACGCAGTATTTT.

The CDR3: CASSLNRDYEQYF. CDR3 bases: TGTGCCAGCAGCTTGAACAGGGACTACGAGCAGTACTTC. This sequence joins TRBV5-6 and TRBJ2-7; D may be TRBD1 (6 bases). The CDR3 runs to 13 residues. Germline CDR1 reads SGHDT; CDR2 reads YYEEEE. Trimming shortened V by 1 base and J by 3 bases, and 8 bases separated the two germline ends.

This chain joins TRBV6-2 or TRBV6-3 and TRBJ1-1; tentatively, D is TRBD1 (5 bases). Per germline, CDR1 MNHEY and CDR2 SVGEGT. This CDR3 contains 16 residues. Trimming cost V 1 base and J 0 bases, with 12 bases left between them. CDR3 DNA sequence: TGTGCCAGCAGTTACTTATCCGGGACTATGAACACTGAAGCTTTCTTT. Translating it yields CASSYLSGTMNTEAFF.

The J gene is TRBJ2-7, the V gene TRBV5-4, with 8 bases identical to TRBD1. This CDR3 comprises 12 residues. Trimming at V came to 6 bases and at J to 4 bases, leaving 3 bases not matched to a gene. CDR1 SGHNT and CDR2 YYREEE come from the germline V gene (reference sequence). The CDR3 coding sequence is TGTGCCAGCACAGGGGGCACATACGAGCAGTACTTC. Translating gives CASTGGTYEQYF.

CDR3 DNA: TGTGCCAGCAGCTTAAGGGAGAGGGAGCTGTTTTTT. Translation gives CASSLRERELFF. V is TRBV9 and J is TRBJ2-2; D is perhaps TRBD2 (5 bases). Germline V gene lookup returns CDR1 SGDLS and CDR2 YYNGEE. Trimming took off 4 bases at V and 9 bases at J, with 10 bases between the two ends. The CDR3 spans 12 residues. The whole variable domain, filled in from reference TRBV9 and TRBJ2-2, reads DSGVTQTPKHLITATGQRVTLRCSPRSGDLSVYWYQQSLDQGLQFLIQYYNGEERAKGNILERFSAQQFPDLHSELNLSSLELGDSALYFCASSLRERELFFGEGSRLTVL.

The genes are TRBV5-1 and TRBJ2-3, with 9 bases that match TRBD2. Germline values: CDR1 SGHRS, CDR2 YFSETQ. V dropped 3 bases and J dropped 4; count of bases not matched to a gene: 3. CDR3 length equals 14 residues. For the CDR3, the DNA is TGCGCCAGCAGCTACGGCGGGGGGGCAGATACGCAGTATTTT. It yields the protein CASSYGGGADTQYF.

This sequence joins TRBV7-9 and TRBJ2-2, with D perhaps TRBD1 or TRBD2 (5 bases each). Germline assignment: CDR1 SEHNR and CDR2 FQNEAQ (reference sequence). The ends were cut back, 2 bases at V and 4 bases at J, with 14 bases in the middle. The CDR3 is made up of 16 amino acids. CDR3 DNA: TGTGCCAGCAGCTTAAGAGGGGCACGCGGCACCGGGGAGCTGTTTTTT. It encodes CASSLRGARGTGELFF.

This clone has a single count. The V call is TRBV7-2, the J call TRBJ2-3, with 12 bases fitting TRBD2. Germline CDR1 SGHTA, CDR2 FQGNSA. With 5 bases clipped from V and 5 bases from J, the junction kept 8 bases outside the gene matches. The CDR3 runs to 16 residues. The CDR3 sequence is CASSVRLAGAIDTQYF. The CDR3 nucleotides read TGTGCCAGCAGCGTGAGACTAGCGGGGGCGATAGATACGCAGTATTTT.

This clone is a singleton in its sample. V and J are TRBV5-1 and TRBJ2-5; 16 positions match TRBD2. This CDR3 comprises 17 residues. V lost 6 bases and J lost 4; bases outside the gene matches: 9. In germline, CDR1 is SGHRS, CDR2 YFSETQ. In DNA form, the CDR3 reads TGCGCCAGCAACGCGGGACTAGCGGGGGGGCTGGGAGAGACCCAGTACTTC. Its protein product is CASNAGLAGGLGETQYF.

The CDR3 nucleotides read TGTGCCAGCAGCCACGGTACAGATACGCAGTATTTT. Amino acid sequence: CASSHGTDTQYF. This chain links TRBV3-1 (or the pseudogene TRBV3-2) with TRBJ2-3; D remains unclear. The ends were cut back, 3 bases at V and 3 bases at J, with 4 bases in the middle. Per the germline V gene, CDR1 is LGHDT and CDR2 is YNNKEL (reference sequence). This CDR3 has 12 amino acids.

The gene calls are TRBV7-2 and TRBJ2-2; D is possibly TRBD2 (7 bases). Trimming stripped 1 base from V and 0 bases from J, with 9 bases between. The CDR3 runs 16 residues. Germline-derived CDR1 and CDR2 are SGHTA and FQGNSA. As DNA, the CDR3 is TGTGCCAGCAGCTTAGGAGGGGGGGCGAACACCGGGGAGCTGTTTTTT. Its protein is CASSLGGGANTGELFF.

The J gene is TRBJ2-3, the V gene TRBV10-3; 9 bases are a match to TRBD1. Losses at the gene ends were 8 bases for V and 0 bases for J; bases not matched to a gene: 6. This CDR3 comprises 15 residues. The germline V gene encodes CDR1 ENHRY and CDR2 SYGVKD. This chain's CDR3 is CAIARDRESTDTQYF. Here the CDR3 DNA reads TGTGCCATCGCAAGGGACAGGGAGAGCACAGATACGCAGTATTTT.

This clone was found once. This chain joins TRBV7-3 and TRBJ2-2; D unclear. The germline V gene has CDR1 SGHTA and CDR2 FQGTGA. V was trimmed by 5 bases and J by 0 bases, leaving 7 bases between them. There are 14 residues in the CDR3. CDR3 bases: TGTGCCAGCAGCCCGACAACGAACACCGGGGAGCTGTTTTTT. Translation gives CASSPTTNTGELFF.

The chain employs TRBV27 and TRBJ2-3, with a weak D call TRBD2 (7 bases). This CDR3 region has 14 residues. Between the trimmed V and J ends, which lost 4 bases and 3 bases, there was a span of 11 bases. Germline CDR1 MNHEY, CDR2 SMNVEV (reference sequence). The CDR3 protein is CASSWGGPTDTQYF. CDR3 bases: TGTGCCAGCAGTTGGGGGGGGCCGACAGATACGCAGTATTTT.

The chain uses TRBV28 and TRBJ2-3, with 8 bases lining up with TRBD2. CDR1 and CDR2 (germline): MDHEN, SYDVKM. The CDR3 contains 14 residues. Trimming cost V 6 bases and J 3 bases; bases outside gene matches: 5. Here the CDR3 reads CASRERGITDTQYF. The CDR3 DNA follows: TGTGCCAGCAGGGAGCGGGGGATTACAGATACGCAGTATTTT.

This clone has only one observation. The genes are TRBV9 and TRBJ2-2; D is undetermined. The CDR3 runs 15 residues. Trimming stripped 2 bases from V and 2 bases from J, with 10 bases between. Germline lookup yields CDR1 SGDLS and CDR2 YYNGEE. This CDR3 reads CASSVRGVNTGELFF. The CDR3 DNA is TGTGCCAGCAGCGTTCGCGGTGTAAACACCGGGGAGCTGTTTTTT.